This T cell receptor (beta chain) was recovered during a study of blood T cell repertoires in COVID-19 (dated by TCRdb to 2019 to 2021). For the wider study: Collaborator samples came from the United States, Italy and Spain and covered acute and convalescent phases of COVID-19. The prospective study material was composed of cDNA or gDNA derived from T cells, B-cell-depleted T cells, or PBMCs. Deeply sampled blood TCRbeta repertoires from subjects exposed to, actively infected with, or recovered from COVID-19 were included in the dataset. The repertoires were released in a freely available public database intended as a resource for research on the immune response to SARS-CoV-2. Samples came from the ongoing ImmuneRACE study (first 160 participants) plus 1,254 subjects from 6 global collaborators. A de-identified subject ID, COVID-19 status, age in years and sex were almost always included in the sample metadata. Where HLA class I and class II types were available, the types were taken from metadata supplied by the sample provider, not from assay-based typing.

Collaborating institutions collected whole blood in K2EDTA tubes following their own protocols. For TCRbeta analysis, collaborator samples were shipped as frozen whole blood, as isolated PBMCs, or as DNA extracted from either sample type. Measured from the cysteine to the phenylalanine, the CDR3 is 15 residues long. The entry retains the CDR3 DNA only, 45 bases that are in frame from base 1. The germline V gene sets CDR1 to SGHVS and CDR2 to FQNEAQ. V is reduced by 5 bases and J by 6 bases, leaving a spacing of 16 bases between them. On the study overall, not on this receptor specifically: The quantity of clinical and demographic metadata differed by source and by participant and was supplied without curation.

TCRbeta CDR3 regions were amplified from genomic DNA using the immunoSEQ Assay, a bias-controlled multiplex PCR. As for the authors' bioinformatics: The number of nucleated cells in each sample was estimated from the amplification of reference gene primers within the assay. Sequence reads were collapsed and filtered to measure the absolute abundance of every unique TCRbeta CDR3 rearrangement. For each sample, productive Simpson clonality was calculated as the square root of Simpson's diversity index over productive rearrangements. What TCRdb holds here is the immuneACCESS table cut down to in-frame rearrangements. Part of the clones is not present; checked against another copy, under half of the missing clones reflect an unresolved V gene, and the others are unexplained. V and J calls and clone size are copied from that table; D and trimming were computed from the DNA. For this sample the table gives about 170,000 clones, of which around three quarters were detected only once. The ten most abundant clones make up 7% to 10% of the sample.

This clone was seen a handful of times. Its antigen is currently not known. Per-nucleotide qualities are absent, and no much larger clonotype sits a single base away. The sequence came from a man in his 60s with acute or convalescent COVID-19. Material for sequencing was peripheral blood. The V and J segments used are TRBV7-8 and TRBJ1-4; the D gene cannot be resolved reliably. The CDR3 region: CASSLLPTKDEKLFF. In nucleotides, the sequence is TGTGCCAGCAGCCTACTGCCCACTAAGGATGAAAAACTGTTTTTT.